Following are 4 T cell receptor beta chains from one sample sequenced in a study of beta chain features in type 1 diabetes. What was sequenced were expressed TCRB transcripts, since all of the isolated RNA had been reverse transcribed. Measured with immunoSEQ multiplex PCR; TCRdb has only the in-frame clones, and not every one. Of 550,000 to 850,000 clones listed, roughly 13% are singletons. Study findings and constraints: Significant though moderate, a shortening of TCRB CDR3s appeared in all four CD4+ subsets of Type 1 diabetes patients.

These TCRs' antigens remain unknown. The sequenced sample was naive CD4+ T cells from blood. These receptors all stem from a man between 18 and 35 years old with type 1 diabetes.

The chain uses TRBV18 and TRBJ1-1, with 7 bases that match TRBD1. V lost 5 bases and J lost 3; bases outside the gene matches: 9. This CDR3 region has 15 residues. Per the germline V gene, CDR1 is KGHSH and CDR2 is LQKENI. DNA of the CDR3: TGTGCCAGCTCAGATTCAGAACAGGGGCACACTGAAGCTTTCTTT. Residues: CASSDSEQGHTEAFF.

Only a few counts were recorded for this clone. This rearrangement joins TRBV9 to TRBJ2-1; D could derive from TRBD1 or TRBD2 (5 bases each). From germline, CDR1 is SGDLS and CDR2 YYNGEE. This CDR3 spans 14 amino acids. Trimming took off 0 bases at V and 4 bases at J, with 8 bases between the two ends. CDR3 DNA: TGTGCCAGCAGCGTAGCGGGACCTTACAATGAGCAGTTCTTC. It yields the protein CASSVAGPYNEQFF.

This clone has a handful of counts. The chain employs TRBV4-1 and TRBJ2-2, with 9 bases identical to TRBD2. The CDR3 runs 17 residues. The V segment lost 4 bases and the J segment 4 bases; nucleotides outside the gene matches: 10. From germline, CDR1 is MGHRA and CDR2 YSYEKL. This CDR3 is CASSPPPGTSRTGELFF. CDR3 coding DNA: TGCGCCAGCAGCCCGCCCCCCGGGACTAGCCGCACCGGGGAGCTGTTTTTT.

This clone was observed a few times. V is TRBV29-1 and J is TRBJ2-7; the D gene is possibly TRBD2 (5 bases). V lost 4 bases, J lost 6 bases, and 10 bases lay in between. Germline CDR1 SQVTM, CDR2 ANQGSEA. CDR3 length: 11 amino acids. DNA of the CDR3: TGCAGCGTTGTTCGGGGAACCGAGCAGTACTTC. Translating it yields CSVVRGTEQYF.